This is a list of T cell receptor beta chains from one sample in a study of blood T cell repertoires in COVID-19. Method: immunoSEQ multiplex PCR; TCRdb's copy keeps in-frame clones and lacks some. This sample has approximately 170,000 clones, with approximately 79% found just once. Sequencing was done on a sample of peripheral blood. The receptor set was obtained from a woman older than 75 with acute or convalescent COVID-19. CDR3s leave out the opening cysteine and the closing phenylalanine or tryptophan. Each record gives: clone size, D gene, V gene, J gene, CDR3 protein. A D gene is named only where the DNA matches it firmly. Not every row has a clone size; where given, it reads once, few, many or a size class.

abundance: -
d_gene: TRBD2
v_gene: TRBV4-3
j_gene: TRBJ2-7
CDR3aa: ASSQGPLAGGGIYEQY

abundance: -
d_gene: TRBD2
v_gene: TRBV27
j_gene: TRBJ2-1
CDR3aa: ASRPGTRNRGEQF

abundance: -
d_gene: -
v_gene: TRBV29-1
j_gene: TRBJ1-2
CDR3aa: SASGTVGIGYT

abundance: once
d_gene: -
v_gene: TRBV5-1
j_gene: TRBJ2-1
CDR3aa: ASSLAGVSNEQF

abundance: -
d_gene: -
v_gene: TRBV24-1
j_gene: TRBJ2-2
CDR3aa: ATSGSRNTGELF

abundance: -
d_gene: TRBD2
v_gene: TRBV9
j_gene: TRBJ2-3
CDR3aa: ASSFGLAGSTDTQY

abundance: -
d_gene: -
v_gene: TRBV5-1
j_gene: TRBJ2-7
CDR3aa: ASSPSYDGSSYEQY

abundance: few
d_gene: TRBD2
v_gene: TRBV4-1
j_gene: TRBJ2-7
CDR3aa: ASSQEELAGWGRQY

abundance: few
d_gene: TRBD2
v_gene: TRBV10-3
j_gene: TRBJ2-2
CDR3aa: AISSGRATNTGELF

abundance: -
d_gene: -
v_gene: TRBV6-9
j_gene: TRBJ1-2
CDR3aa: ASSTREHYGYT

abundance: -
d_gene: -
v_gene: TRBV24-1
j_gene: TRBJ2-1
CDR3aa: ATSDPYNEQF

abundance: few
d_gene: -
v_gene: TRBV7-9
j_gene: TRBJ2-7
CDR3aa: ASPYPYEQY

abundance: -
d_gene: -
v_gene: TRBV19
j_gene: TRBJ1-2
CDR3aa: ASSMMGRFDYGYT

abundance: -
d_gene: -
v_gene: TRBV5-1
j_gene: TRBJ2-3
CDR3aa: ASSRARGPSTDTQY

abundance: -
d_gene: TRBD1
v_gene: TRBV5-1
j_gene: TRBJ2-1
CDR3aa: ASSSGTGYSNEQF

abundance: -
d_gene: TRBD1
v_gene: TRBV29-1
j_gene: TRBJ2-2
CDR3aa: SVERRQGIVTGELF

abundance: -
d_gene: TRBD2
v_gene: TRBV28
j_gene: TRBJ2-1
CDR3aa: ASKPGGSGEQF

abundance: -
d_gene: -
v_gene: TRBV9
j_gene: TRBJ2-3
CDR3aa: ASSGSTIPTDTQY

abundance: -
d_gene: TRBD2
v_gene: TRBV27
j_gene: TRBJ2-1
CDR3aa: ASSPLRGELSEQF

abundance: -
d_gene: TRBD2
v_gene: TRBV3-1/TRBV3-2
j_gene: TRBJ2-1
CDR3aa: ASSPRLAAYNEQF

abundance: -
d_gene: -
v_gene: TRBV21-1
j_gene: TRBJ1-1
CDR3aa: ASSNIEINTEAF

abundance: -
d_gene: TRBD1
v_gene: TRBV27
j_gene: TRBJ1-5
CDR3aa: ASSRWGDRGLQPQH

abundance: -
d_gene: TRBD1
v_gene: TRBV5-1
j_gene: TRBJ2-5
CDR3aa: ASSFWNRGLETQY

abundance: many
d_gene: TRBD2
v_gene: TRBV3-1/TRBV3-2
j_gene: TRBJ2-7
CDR3aa: ASSQAAGDHYEQY

abundance: -
d_gene: -
v_gene: TRBV27
j_gene: TRBJ2-2
CDR3aa: ASSFSAGELF

abundance: -
d_gene: -
v_gene: TRBV7-2
j_gene: TRBJ2-7
CDR3aa: ASSSTQGLRSYEQY

abundance: once
d_gene: TRBD2
v_gene: TRBV11-3
j_gene: TRBJ2-1
CDR3aa: ASSLEGSGRAGNEQF

abundance: -
d_gene: -
v_gene: TRBV2
j_gene: TRBJ2-7
CDR3aa: ASSDSISSGEQY

abundance: -
d_gene: -
v_gene: TRBV6-4
j_gene: TRBJ2-4
CDR3aa: ASSDFVALTKNIQY

abundance: -
d_gene: TRBD1
v_gene: TRBV27
j_gene: TRBJ2-1
CDR3aa: ASSLTGGSYNEQF

abundance: -
d_gene: TRBD2
v_gene: TRBV24-1
j_gene: TRBJ2-3
CDR3aa: ATSDPGTSDDTQY

abundance: once
d_gene: -
v_gene: TRBV7-2
j_gene: TRBJ1-2
CDR3aa: ASSLALQGSGYT

abundance: -
d_gene: TRBD1
v_gene: TRBV10-3
j_gene: TRBJ2-7
CDR3aa: AISPGQGVSERYEQY

abundance: few
d_gene: TRBD1
v_gene: TRBV29-1
j_gene: TRBJ2-3
CDR3aa: SVGGPGQVGGDTQY

abundance: -
d_gene: TRBD1
v_gene: TRBV29-1
j_gene: TRBJ2-3
CDR3aa: SVEAGDRGPDTQY

abundance: -
d_gene: -
v_gene: TRBV28
j_gene: TRBJ2-6
CDR3aa: ASRTQGAGANVLT

abundance: -
d_gene: -
v_gene: TRBV9
j_gene: TRBJ1-4
CDR3aa: ASSSQDSNEKLF

abundance: -
d_gene: TRBD2
v_gene: TRBV2
j_gene: TRBJ2-7
CDR3aa: ASSAGLVIDEQY

abundance: -
d_gene: -
v_gene: TRBV7-3
j_gene: TRBJ1-1
CDR3aa: ASSFTENTEAF

abundance: -
d_gene: -
v_gene: TRBV11-2
j_gene: TRBJ2-7
CDR3aa: ASSFNAVSYEQY

abundance: many
d_gene: TRBD1
v_gene: TRBV29-1
j_gene: TRBJ2-2
CDR3aa: SVDGTGAAGELF

abundance: -
d_gene: TRBD2
v_gene: TRBV2
j_gene: TRBJ2-5
CDR3aa: ASSVLATGTQY

abundance: once
d_gene: -
v_gene: TRBV28
j_gene: TRBJ2-1
CDR3aa: ASRESGEQF

abundance: -
d_gene: TRBD2
v_gene: TRBV5-1
j_gene: TRBJ2-5
CDR3aa: ASSLGTSGSQETQY

abundance: -
d_gene: TRBD1
v_gene: TRBV7-8
j_gene: TRBJ2-7
CDR3aa: ASSFGKAGTGVYEQY

abundance: -
d_gene: TRBD2
v_gene: TRBV5-1
j_gene: TRBJ2-5
CDR3aa: ASSLGASGPQETQY

abundance: -
d_gene: -
v_gene: TRBV7-2
j_gene: TRBJ2-3
CDR3aa: ASSLVGGRSDTQY

abundance: -
d_gene: -
v_gene: TRBV4-2
j_gene: TRBJ2-7
CDR3aa: ASSQDHGSIYEQY

abundance: -
d_gene: TRBD2
v_gene: TRBV5-1
j_gene: TRBJ2-1
CDR3aa: ASSLRAGGGNEQF

abundance: -
d_gene: TRBD1
v_gene: TRBV27
j_gene: TRBJ2-4
CDR3aa: ASSRGGLGQGAGNIQY

abundance: few
d_gene: -
v_gene: TRBV28
j_gene: TRBJ2-5
CDR3aa: ATSFLDPTQETQY

abundance: once
d_gene: -
v_gene: TRBV2
j_gene: TRBJ1-2
CDR3aa: ASSELGQPYSNYGYT

abundance: few
d_gene: TRBD2
v_gene: TRBV11-2
j_gene: TRBJ2-7
CDR3aa: ASSHPSGSSYEQY

abundance: -
d_gene: -
v_gene: TRBV28
j_gene: TRBJ1-4
CDR3aa: ASNVRHNEKLF